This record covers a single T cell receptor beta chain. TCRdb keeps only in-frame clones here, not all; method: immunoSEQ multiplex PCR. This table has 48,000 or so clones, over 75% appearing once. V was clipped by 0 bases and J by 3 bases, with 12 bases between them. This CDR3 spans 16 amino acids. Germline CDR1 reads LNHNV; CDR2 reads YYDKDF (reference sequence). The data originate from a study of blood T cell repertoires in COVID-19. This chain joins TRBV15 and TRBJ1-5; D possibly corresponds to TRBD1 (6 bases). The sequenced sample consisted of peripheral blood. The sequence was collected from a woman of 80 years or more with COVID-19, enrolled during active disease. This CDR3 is CATSRDAGATNQPQHF. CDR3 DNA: TGTGCCACCAGCAGAGATGCGGGGGCCACCAATCAGCCCCAGCATTTT.